These T cell receptor beta chains were read from a single sample in a study of T cells in narcolepsy. Profiled with immunoSEQ multiplex PCR; TCRdb holds only in-frame clones, not every one. The table includes some 30,000 clones, around 78% detected once. Sequenced: CD45RA- memory CD4+ T cells from PBMCs. These receptors originate from a human donor with narcolepsy. The conserved cysteine and the conserved F or W are not part of the CDR3 here.

v_gene | CDR3aa
TRBV19 | ASSSGSTSTLRCEQY
TRBV28 | ASSTDRSGYT
TRBV6-1 | ASKPDTHSYEQY
TRBV11-3 | ASAVGTSSSYEQY
TRBV5-1 | ASSLGGRETQY
TRBV30 | AWRGTFRETQY
TRBV7-8 | ASKRDEISTDTQY
TRBV6-6 | ASRTSAVTGELF
TRBV2 | ASRNRQQPQGYNEQF
TRBV11-3 | ASSTRTGVTDTQY
TRBV6-1 | ASRAAEAF
TRBV11-2 | ASSLEANVYGYT
TRBV18 | ATLRGGINEKLF
TRBV9 | ASSAGLFGELF
TRBV6-5 | ASSLGLAGGRNEQF
TRBV7-2 | ASSLDPGYGYT
TRBV9 | ASSPRGSFYEQY
TRBV11-2 | ASSLDYRVEEEKLF
TRBV30 | AWSVTGSSYNEQF
TRBV4-2 | ASSQDGAGPYNEQF
TRBV19 | ASSIARTGELF
TRBV15 | ATSRADTQY
TRBV7-8 | ASSKEGATTGELF
TRBV19 | ASTRYLAAYNEQF
TRBV7-9 | ASSLGAGEDTDTQY
TRBV30 | ASTRVANTEAF
TRBV28 | ASSLTGGGRFGYT
TRBV7-3 | ASSLVPGSNEQF
TRBV4-2 | ASSPGGSGGYEQY
TRBV7-2 | ASSPYTNEQF
TRBV6-1 | ASSVDASYEQY
TRBV29-1 | SVVFNSGNTIY
TRBV13 | ASSLGQAGLGSPLH
TRBV5-6 | ASSLGRTDTQY
TRBV29-1 | SVAGTGGLGTEAF
TRBV19 | AVSRAYEQY
TRBV21-1 | ASSNRGRSSGANVLT
TRBV6-4 | ASKRPGGGGYT
TRBV18 | ASSPPMVRATEAF
TRBV14 | ASSPRDRGGQY
TRBV6-1 | ASRRVAGSNEQY
TRBV19 | ATTPRGPDTQY
TRBV27 | ASGYGGGNQPQH
TRBV5-1 | ASSPGGGAYNEQF
TRBV19 | ASSRRLTGELF
TRBV7-8 | ASSLAGFANEKLF
TRBV5-4 | ASTPRIAGISYGYT
TRBV6-5 | ASSGGRIYEQY
TRBV5-4 | ASSTNQETQY
TRBV5-1 | ASSLAGDYGYT
TRBV6-5 | ASKIGQGKTEAF
TRBV6-6 | ASRVVPNTEAF
TRBV7-6 | ASSLFPVGANVLT
TRBV18 | ASSPKSNYGYT
TRBV4-2 | ASSQDRGTEAF